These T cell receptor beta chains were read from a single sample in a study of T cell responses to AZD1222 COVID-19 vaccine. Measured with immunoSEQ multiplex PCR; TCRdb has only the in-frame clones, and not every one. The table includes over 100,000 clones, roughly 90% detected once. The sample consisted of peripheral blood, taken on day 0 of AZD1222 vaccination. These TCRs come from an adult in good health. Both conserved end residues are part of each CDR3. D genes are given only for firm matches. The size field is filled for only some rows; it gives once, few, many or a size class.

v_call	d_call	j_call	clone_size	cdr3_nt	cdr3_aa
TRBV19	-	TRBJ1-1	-	TGTGCCAGTAGTATTTGGGACGGAATGAACACTGAAGCTTTCTTT	CASSIWDGMNTEAFF
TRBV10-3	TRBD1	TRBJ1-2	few	TGTGCCACGTTTCATGACAGGGCCAACTATGGCTACACCTTC	CATFHDRANYGYTF
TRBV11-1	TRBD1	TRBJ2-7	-	TGTGCCAGCAGCCCGGGACAGGGGGTTCTCTACGAGCAGTACTTC	CASSPGQGVLYEQYF
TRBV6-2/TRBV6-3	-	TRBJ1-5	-	TGTGCCAGCAGTTACTGGGGGAGTCAGCCCCAGCATTTT	CASSYWGSQPQHF
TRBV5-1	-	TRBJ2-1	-	TGCGCCAGCAGCTCCGGAGAAGAGTACAATGAGCAGTTCTTC	CASSSGEEYNEQFF
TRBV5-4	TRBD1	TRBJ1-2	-	TGTGCCAGCAGCCCAAAAATCGACAGGGGAAACGTGTATGGCTACACCTTC	CASSPKIDRGNVYGYTF
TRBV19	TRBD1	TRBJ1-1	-	TGTGCCAGTAGTATAGGAGGACAGGTGGAAGCTTTCTTT	CASSIGGQVEAFF
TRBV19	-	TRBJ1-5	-	TGTGCCAGTAGTATAAAGGGGACACTCAATCAGCCCCAGCATTTT	CASSIKGTLNQPQHF
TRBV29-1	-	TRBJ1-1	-	TGCAGCGTTGTCCTGAGTCGAACTGAAGCTTTCTTT	CSVVLSRTEAFF
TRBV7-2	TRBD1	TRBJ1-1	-	TGTGCCAGCAGCATTCGGCGGACAGGGACGAACACTGAAGCTTTCTTT	CASSIRRTGTNTEAFF
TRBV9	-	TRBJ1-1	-	TGTGCCAGCAGCGTAGGAGGGGACACTGAAGCTTTCTTT	CASSVGGDTEAFF
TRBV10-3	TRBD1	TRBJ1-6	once	TGTGCCATCAGTGAGACCGGGACAGACAATTCACCCCTCCACTTT	CAISETGTDNSPLHF
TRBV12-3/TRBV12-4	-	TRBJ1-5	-	TGTGCCAGCAGTTTTGGGGTATTTGAGCCCCAGCATTTT	CASSFGVFEPQHF
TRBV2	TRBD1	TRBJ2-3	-	TGTGCCAGCAGGCCCGGGACAGGGGGCCCAGATACGCAGTATTTT	CASRPGTGGPDTQYF
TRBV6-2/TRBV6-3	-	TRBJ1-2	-	TGTGCCAGCAGTTATACTGATGCTAACTATGGCTACACCTTC	CASSYTDANYGYTF
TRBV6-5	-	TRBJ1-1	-	TGTGCCAGCAGTTACTCGAGAGGCTTAAACACTGAAGCTTTCTTT	CASSYSRGLNTEAFF
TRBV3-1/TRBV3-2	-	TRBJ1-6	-	TGTGCCAGCAGCCCTAGGGGGGACTTCTATAATTCACCCCTCCACTTT	CASSPRGDFYNSPLHF
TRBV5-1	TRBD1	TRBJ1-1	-	TGCGCCAGCAGCTTTCACAGGGGGGAGGTGAACACTGAAGCTTTCTTT	CASSFHRGEVNTEAFF
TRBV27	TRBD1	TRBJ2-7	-	TGTGCCAGCAGTTTCCAGGGGAGCGGACAGGGACTTACCTACGAGCAGTACTTC	CASSFQGSGQGLTYEQYF
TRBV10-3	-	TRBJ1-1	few	TGTGCCATCAGTGAGCAGGCAAACACTGAAGCTTTCTTT	CAISEQANTEAFF
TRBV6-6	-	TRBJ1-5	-	TGTGCCAGCAGTCTTACAGGGTTGAGGGGCAATCAGCCCCAGCATTTT	CASSLTGLRGNQPQHF
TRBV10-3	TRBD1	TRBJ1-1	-	TGTGCCATCAGCACAGGGACAGGGGAAGGGGACACTGAAGCTTTCTTT	CAISTGTGEGDTEAFF